This TCR beta chain was captured by sequencing in a study of T cells in Graves' hyperthyroidism and ophthalmopathy. The CDR3 regions of TCR beta were amplified from RNA transcripts. HTBI primers drove first-round RT-PCR of the TCR CDR3. TCRdb independently ran MiXCR on the multiplex PCR reads; one entry per CDR3 protein. This sample yields some 800,000 distinct CDR3 sequences, of which more than 30% are seen a single time; over 8% belongs to the top ten. General study results and limits: The model forecast ophthalmopathy, anticipating it by a median approximately 6.2 months before onset. Most thyroid clonotypes expanded above 0.001 appeared in blood too.

The CDR3 length is 15 residues. The authors obtained PBMCs from over 7.5 ml of fresh peripheral blood. Concerning this clonotype: Its antigen is still unknown. At one end, the junction sequence differs from germline, possibly due to a read error.

This clonotype was obtained from a man aged 18 to 29 with Graves' hyperthyroidism. The genes are TRBV12-3 or TRBV12-4 and TRBJ2-6; D assignment may be TRBD1 or TRBD2 (5 bases each). Sequenced material: blood. The chain's CDR3 is CASSPQGSGANALTF. The CDR3 nucleotides read TGTGCCAGCAGTCCCCAGGGTTCCGGGGCCAACGCCCTGACTTTC.